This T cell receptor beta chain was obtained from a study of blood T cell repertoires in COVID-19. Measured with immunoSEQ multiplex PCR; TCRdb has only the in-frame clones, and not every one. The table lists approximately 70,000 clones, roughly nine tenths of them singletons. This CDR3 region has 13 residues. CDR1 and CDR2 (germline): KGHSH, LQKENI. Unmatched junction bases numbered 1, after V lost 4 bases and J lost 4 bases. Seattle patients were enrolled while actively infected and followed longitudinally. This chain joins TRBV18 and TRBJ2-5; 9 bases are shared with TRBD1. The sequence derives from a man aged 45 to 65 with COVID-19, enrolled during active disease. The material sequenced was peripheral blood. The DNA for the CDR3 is TGTGCCAGCTCACTGGACAGGGGAGAGACCCAGTACTTC. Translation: CASSLDRGETQYF.